Following are 27 T cell receptor beta chains from one sample sequenced in a study of early T cells in non-severe SARS-CoV-2 infection. Via MiXCR, TCRdb re-called the 5' RACE reads, giving one row per CDR3 protein. The sample holds tens of thousands of distinct CDR3 sequences, 4.6% seen once. This specimen consisted of whole blood, obtained at baseline. The receptors derive from an adult who was a healthcare worker with PCR-confirmed SARS-CoV-2 infection or an uninfected control (not recorded which).

Many counts were recorded for this clonotype. This rearrangement joins TRBV6-2 or TRBV6-3 to TRBJ2-2; a weak D match, TRBD2 (6 bases). Trimming shortened V by 6 bases and J by 0 bases, and 11 bases separated the two germline ends. CDR1 MNHEY and CDR2 SVGEGT come from the germline V gene. The length of the CDR3 is 15 residues. CDR3 region: CASRPGSANTGELFF. In DNA, the CDR3 is TGTGCCAGCAGACCCGGGAGCGCGAACACCGGGGAGCTGTTTTTT.

The chain is built from TRBV7-8 and TRBJ2-1; 16 nucleotides match TRBD2. V shed 5 bases, J shed 4 bases, and the junction held 20 bases outside the gene matches. The CDR3 is 22 residues long. The V gene's germline CDR1 is SGHVS and CDR2 FQNEAQ. CDR3 in DNA: TGTGCCAGCAGCCACCCCGGTAGGGAGGGGCCGGGACTAGCGGGAGGGTACAATGAGCAGTTCTTC. This codes for CASSHPGREGPGLAGGYNEQFF.

This clonotype has at least ten counts. V gene TRBV7-2 combines with J gene TRBJ1-1; the D is unclear. V was pared by 5 bases and J by 3 bases, with 13 bases between. Germline CDR1 is SGHTA and CDR2 is FQGNSA. The CDR3 covers 14 residues. CDR3 bases: TGTGCCAGCAGCCTAGTCACAATCGACACTGAAGCTTTCTTT. Residues: CASSLVTIDTEAFF.

This clonotype was seen at least ten times. This CDR3 is CASSLRTGIYEQYF. The DNA of the CDR3 is TGTGCCAGCAGCTTAAGGACAGGGATCTACGAGCAGTACTTC. The chain combines TRBV7-8 with TRBJ2-7, with 8 bases aligning to TRBD1. The CDR3 covers 14 residues. The V and J ends lost 2 bases and 3 bases, in that order; junction bases with no gene match: 3. Looked up from germline, CDR1 is SGHVS and CDR2 is FQNEAQ.

This clonotype showed up many times. The V gene is TRBV5-6, the J gene TRBJ2-3; 10 positions agree with TRBD1. J lost 4 bases, V lost 4 bases, and 6 bases had no gene match. The CDR3 contains 15 residues. Germline V CDR1 and CDR2: SGHDT, YYEEEE. This CDR3 is CASSPVGQGADTQYF. The CDR3 nucleotides read TGTGCCAGCAGCCCCGTAGGACAGGGGGCAGATACGCAGTATTTT.

This clonotype occurred many times. The chain links TRBV20-1 to TRBJ2-2; D gene unclear. Trimming left V 0 bases short and J 6 bases short, with 5 bases between. Germline loops: CDR1 DFQATT, CDR2 SNEGSKA (reference sequence). This CDR3 region has 12 residues. CDR3 sequence: CSARDPPGELFF. As DNA, the CDR3 is TGCAGTGCTAGAGATCCCCCCGGGGAGCTGTTTTTT.

J is TRBJ2-3 and V is TRBV5-4; 7 bases are a match to TRBD1. In germline, CDR1 is SGHNT, CDR2 YYREEE (reference sequence). The V and J ends lost 0 bases and 7 bases, in that order; junction bases with no gene match: 11. The CDR3 is 16 amino acids. In DNA, the CDR3 is TGTGCCAGCAGCTTGGAGGCGACAGGGAACGCATATACGCAGTATTTT. Its protein product is CASSLEATGNAYTQYF.

The chain has TRBV20-1 and TRBJ2-7; possibly TRBD1 for D (5 bases). Trimming cost V 0 bases and J 4 bases, with 13 bases left between them. There are 14 residues in the CDR3. CDR1 is DFQATT, CDR2 SNEGSKA, per germline (reference sequence). In DNA, the CDR3 is TGCAGTGCTAGAGATCCAGGGTTGTGGTACGAGCAGTACTTC. Protein: CSARDPGLWYEQYF.

This clonotype was counted many times. V and J are TRBV7-9 and TRBJ2-3; 9 bases agree with TRBD2. This CDR3 spans 19 amino acids. The germline V gene encodes CDR1 SEHNR and CDR2 FQNEAQ (reference sequence). Germline trimming cut 5 bases from V and 6 bases from J; bases unmatched to any gene: 21. CDR3 amino acids: CASSPTLRGGGGAGDTQYF. CDR3 in DNA: TGTGCCAGCAGCCCCACCCTGCGAGGCGGCGGGGGGGCTGGGGATACGCAGTATTTT.

Many counts were recorded for this clonotype. This sequence joins TRBV11-2 and TRBJ2-3, with 8 bases aligning to TRBD2. With 0 bases clipped from V and 4 bases from J, the junction kept 6 bases outside the gene matches. CDR3 length: 16 amino acids. Germline lookup yields CDR1 SGHAT and CDR2 FQNNGV. The CDR3 nucleotides read TGTGCCAGCAGCTTAGAGTCGGGGGGGGCCCCAGATACGCAGTATTTT. It is translated as CASSLESGGAPDTQYF.

Ten or more counts support this clonotype. The chain couples TRBV5-8 to TRBJ2-1, with TRBD2 matching over 11 bases. Germline V gene data show CDR1 as SGHTS and CDR2 as YDEGEE. The CDR3 contains 17 residues. V gave up 2 bases and J gave up 5 bases; unmatched junction bases: 9. CDR3 bases: TGTGCCAGCAGCTTTTTAGCGGGAGGGCTGGACCACAATGAGCAGTTCTTC. This sequence encodes CASSFLAGGLDHNEQFF.

This clonotype was recorded at least ten times. The chain joins TRBV20-1 to TRBJ2-5; no clear D gene. Trimming pared 1 base from V and 2 bases from J, leaving 8 bases between. The CDR3 runs to 13 residues. The germline gives CDR1 DFQATT, CDR2 SNEGSKA (reference sequence). For the CDR3, the DNA is TGCAGTGCTAGAGGGCCCGGACAAGAGACCCAGTACTTC. Encoded protein: CSARGPGQETQYF.

This clonotype has ten or more counts. The chain carries TRBV6-2 or TRBV6-3 and TRBJ1-4; D possibly corresponds to TRBD1 (6 bases). V was pared by 5 bases and J by 3 bases, with 25 bases between. CDR3 size: 19 residues. Germline V gene lookup returns CDR1 MNHEY and CDR2 SVGEGT. The CDR3 here is CASSPDDRTTTRANEKLFF. The DNA for the CDR3 is TGTGCCAGCAGTCCGGATGACAGGACCACTACCCGAGCTAATGAAAAACTGTTTTTT.

This clonotype was found many times. J is TRBJ1-6 and V is TRBV10-3, with D hard to call. V was shortened by 4 bases and J by 8 bases, with 15 bases between the two germline ends. Germline CDR1 is ENHRY and CDR2 is SYGVKD. The CDR3 loop spans 15 amino acids. CDR3 nucleotide sequence: TGTGCCATCAGTGCCCGCGACCAAAAGGATTCACCCCTCCACTTT. Translation gives CAISARDQKDSPLHF.

This clonotype was seen repeatedly, ten times or more. The rearrangement links TRBV12-3 or TRBV12-4 to TRBJ2-6; unclear D gene. The CDR3 consists of 16 residues. Deletions cut 1 base from V and 0 bases from J, with 7 bases between. The CDR3 sequence is CASSLDDPSGANVLTF. The CDR3 DNA reads as TGTGCCAGCAGTTTAGACGACCCCTCTGGGGCCAACGTCCTGACTTTC.

This clonotype was recorded a few times. The chain employs TRBV14 and TRBJ2-2; 9 bases line up with TRBD1. CDR1 is SGHDN, CDR2 FVKESK, per germline. V was pared by 4 bases and J by 4 bases, with 7 bases of the junction left unmatched. CDR3 length: 16 residues. CDR3 loop: CASSLGTGWRTGELFF. CDR3 nucleotides: TGTGCCAGCAGCCTCGGGACAGGGTGGCGCACCGGGGAGCTGTTTTTT.

This clonotype has only a few counts. The chain employs TRBV9 and TRBJ2-7, with TRBD1 as a possible D gene (5 bases). Trimming took 0 bases from V and 7 from J, leaving 11 bases between them. This CDR3 is built from 13 residues. Germline CDR1 SGDLS, CDR2 YYNGEE. CDR3 nucleotides: TGTGCCAGCAGCGTAGACCCAGGGCAAGAGCAGTACTTC. Translating it yields CASSVDPGQEQYF.

This clonotype was detected many times. The genes are TRBV5-1 and TRBJ2-1; the D is unclear. Germline V lookup: CDR1 SGHRS, CDR2 YFSETQ. This CDR3 region has 12 residues. The ends were cut back, 1 base at V and 7 bases at J, with 6 bases in the middle. CDR3 protein: CASSLNWNEQFF. CDR3 DNA: TGCGCCAGCAGCTTGAATTGGAATGAGCAGTTCTTC. Together with reference TRBV5-1 and TRBJ2-1, the CDR3 gives the full variable domain: KAGVTQTPRYLIKTRGQQVTLSCSPISGHRSVSWYQQTPGQGLQFLFEYFSETQRNKGNFPGRFSGRQFSNSRSEMNVSTLELGDSALYLCASSLNWNEQFFGPGTRLTVL.

The chain is built from TRBV12-3 or TRBV12-4 and TRBJ1-4; 7 bases are a match to TRBD1. CDR3 length equals 11 residues. Trimming at V came to 3 bases and at J to 13 bases, leaving 2 bases not matched to a gene. The CDR3 nucleotides are TGTGCCAGCAGTTTGGGACAGTTACTGTTTTTT. Encoded protein: CASSLGQLLFF.

In this sample, this clonotype turned up many times. The rearrangement links TRBV19 to TRBJ2-7, with TRBD2 as a possible D gene (5 bases). Trimming cost V 3 bases and J 6 bases, with 12 bases left between them. The V gene's germline CDR1 is LNHDA and CDR2 SQIVND (reference sequence). CDR3 size: 13 residues. Here the CDR3 reads CASSIILAGEQYF. Here the CDR3 DNA reads TGTGCCAGTAGTATTATCCTAGCTGGCGAGCAGTACTTC.

This clonotype came up many times. The rearrangement joins TRBV4-3 to TRBJ2-6; D is unclear. The germline gives CDR1 LGHNA, CDR2 YSLEER. Trimming took off 1 base at V and 0 bases at J, with 7 bases between the two ends. The CDR3 consists of 16 residues. CDR3 DNA: TGCGCCAGCAGCCAAGGTGACCTCTCTGGGGCCAACGTCCTGACTTTC. Its translation: CASSQGDLSGANVLTF.

The chain joins TRBV5-5 to TRBJ2-2; 7 bases agree with TRBD1. After removal of 3 bases from V and 1 base from J, the junction contained 6 bases not matched to a gene. This CDR3 region has 16 residues. CDR1 and CDR2 (germline): SGHKS, YYEKEE (reference sequence). The CDR3 coding sequence is TGTGCCAGCAGCTCGACAGGGTCAGGGAACACCGGGGAGCTGTTTTTT. Translated: CASSSTGSGNTGELFF.

The table lists this clonotype with a few counts. This chain connects TRBV20-1 to TRBJ1-1; D is perhaps TRBD1 (5 bases). This CDR3 comprises 12 residues. The ends were cut back, 2 bases at V and 7 bases at J, with 11 bases in the middle. Germline CDR1 reads DFQATT; CDR2 reads SNEGSKA (reference sequence). The CDR3 region is CSARSGHNEAFF. The CDR3 DNA reads as TGCAGTGCTAGATCAGGGCACAATGAAGCTTTCTTT.

This clonotype was seen many times. The rearrangement uses TRBV12-3 or TRBV12-4 and TRBJ1-6; D remains ambiguous. Trimming took off 6 bases at V and 8 bases at J, with 8 bases between the two ends. The CDR3 runs to 12 residues. CDR3: CASSSLYSPLHF. The DNA for the CDR3 is TGTGCCAGCAGCTCCCTCTATTCACCCCTCCACTTT.

This clonotype was seen more than once but under ten times. The rearrangement links TRBV12-5 to TRBJ2-7, with 7 bases lining up with TRBD1. The V segment lost 6 bases and the J segment 3 bases; nucleotides outside the gene matches: 5. The CDR3 runs to 13 residues. Per the germline V gene, CDR1 is LGHNT and CDR2 is FRNRAP. This CDR3 is CASGTGNYYEQYF. DNA for the CDR3: TGTGCTAGTGGGACAGGGAACTACTACGAGCAGTACTTC. The full variable domain, in which reference TRBV12-5 and TRBJ2-7 provide the parts outside the CDR3, is DARVTQTPRHKVTEMGQEVTMRCQPILGHNTVFWYRQTMMQGLELLAYFRNRAPLDDSGMPKDRFSAEMPDATLATLKIQPSEPRDSAVYFCASGTGNYYEQYFGPGTRLTVT.

This clonotype was counted a few times. The V and J genes are TRBV30 and TRBJ2-2, with 9 nucleotides matching TRBD1. Losses at the gene ends were 5 bases for V and 3 bases for J; bases not matched to a gene: 19. Per germline, CDR1 GTSNPN and CDR2 SVGIG (reference sequence). This CDR3 comprises 19 residues. The CDR3: CAWATYGSQGAVDTGELFF. The CDR3, as DNA: TGTGCCTGGGCGACCTATGGATCACAGGGGGCAGTGGACACCGGGGAGCTGTTTTTT. Full variable domain (missing parts from reference TRBV30 and TRBJ2-2): SQTIHQWPATLVQPVGSPLSLECTVEGTSNPNLYWYRQAAGRGLQLLFYSVGIGQISSEVPQNLSASRPQDRQFILSSKKLLLSDSGFYLCAWATYGSQGAVDTGELFFGEGSRLTVL.

This clonotype was counted many times. The rearrangement uses TRBV7-9 and TRBJ2-1; 11 nucleotides line up with TRBD2. This CDR3 has 16 residues. V lost 3 bases, J lost 3 bases, and 4 bases stayed unmatched. In germline, CDR1 is SEHNR, CDR2 FQNEAQ (reference sequence). CDR3 loop: CASSFTSGRSYNEQFF. DNA for the CDR3: TGTGCCAGCAGCTTTACTAGCGGGAGAAGCTACAATGAGCAGTTCTTC.